Each of the 18 T cell receptor beta chains below was sequenced from the same sample in a study of technical replicates of blood from a few donors. Profiling relied on immunoSEQ multiplex PCR, and the TCRdb table lists in-frame clones only, not all of them. Among roughly 60,000 clones listed, 80% to 90% were seen once. Sequencing used PBMCs. These receptors were obtained from a human donor in good health. Some clones in this sample may be carry-over from other donors' samples.

The gene calls are TRBV29-1 and TRBJ2-2; D possibly corresponds to TRBD2 (7 bases). In germline, CDR1 is SQVTM, CDR2 ANQGSEA. The CDR3 has 14 residues. CDR3 loop: CSHGGGAGTGELFF. The DNA of the CDR3 is TGCAGTCACGGTGGGGGGGCAGGCACCGGGGAGCTGTTTTTT.

The CDR3 coding sequence is TGCAGCGTTGAAGAACCCCTGGGGACAGGGGTTATTCCAGATACGCAGTATTTT. It codes for CSVEEPLGTGVIPDTQYF. J is TRBJ2-3 and V is TRBV29-1, with TRBD1 matching over 10 bases. Germline V gene lookup returns CDR1 SQVTM and CDR2 ANQGSEA. The CDR3 loop spans 18 amino acids. V lost 0 bases, J lost 4 bases, and 13 bases stayed unmatched.

The chain couples TRBV7-2 to TRBJ1-2; 7 bases align to TRBD1. The V segment lost 5 bases and the J segment 10 bases; nucleotides outside the gene matches: 10. This CDR3 has 13 residues. Germline V gene data show CDR1 as SGHTA and CDR2 as FQGNSA. This chain's CDR3 is CASSTQGFGNYTF. The CDR3 DNA is TGTGCCAGCAGCACACAGGGGTTTGGTAACTACACCTTC. The full variable domain, its missing parts supplied by reference TRBV7-2 and TRBJ1-2, is GAGVSQSPSNKVTEKGKDVELRCDPISGHTALYWYRQSLGQGLEFLIYFQGNSAPDKSGLPSDRFSAERTGGSVSTLTIQRTQQEDSAVYLCASSTQGFGNYTFGSGTRLTVV.

The V call is TRBV27, the J call TRBJ2-7; weak D call: TRBD2 (6 bases). Germline values: CDR1 MNHEY, CDR2 SMNVEV (reference sequence). The CDR3 runs 15 residues. Trimming shortened V by 6 bases and J by 2 bases, and 17 bases separated the two germline ends. The CDR3 nucleotides are TGTGCCAGCAGAAACCCGGGAGTTACGGCCTACGAGCAGTACTTC. It is translated as CASRNPGVTAYEQYF.

V usage is TRBV12-5 and J usage is TRBJ2-1; a possible D gene is TRBD2 (6 bases). V lost 4 bases, J lost 5 bases, and 15 bases lay in between. CDR3 length equals 15 residues. Germline V gives CDR1 LGHNT, CDR2 FRNRAP. CDR3 in amino acids: CASGSALGRHNEQFF. The CDR3 DNA is TGTGCTAGTGGTTCCGCCCTGGGGAGGCACAATGAGCAGTTCTTC. The variable domain in full, with the rest retrieved from reference TRBV12-5 and TRBJ2-1, is DARVTQTPRHKVTEMGQEVTMRCQPILGHNTVFWYRQTMMQGLELLAYFRNRAPLDDSGMPKDRFSAEMPDATLATLKIQPSEPRDSAVYFCASGSALGRHNEQFFGPGTRLTVL.

The chain has TRBV6-1 and TRBJ1-4; no reliable D call. The CDR3 covers 13 residues. In germline, CDR1 is MNHNS, CDR2 SASEGT. The V gene lost 6 bases and the J gene lost 7 bases, with 12 bases spanning the gap. The DNA of the CDR3 is TGTGCCAGCAGGAACAACGTTTTTGAAAAACTGTTTTTT. Protein sequence: CASRNNVFEKLFF.

The chain uses TRBV10-2 and TRBJ2-1; TRBD2 agrees at 9 bases. CDR1 is WSHSY, CDR2 SAAADI, per germline. With V trimmed by 4 bases and J by 8 bases, 6 bases remained unmatched. The length of the CDR3 is 14 residues. The CDR3, as DNA: TGCGCCAGCAGTGGTGCGGGGGGGATGGATGAGCAGTTCTTC. Encoded protein: CASSGAGGMDEQFF.

This clone was observed a single time. The chain has TRBV29-1 and TRBJ2-1; the match to TRBD2 covers 9 bases. This CDR3 comprises 14 residues. V lost 4 bases, J lost 7 bases, and 8 bases stayed unmatched. The V gene's germline CDR1 is SQVTM and CDR2 ANQGSEA. CDR3 loop: CSVVPSGRWNEQFF. CDR3 DNA sequence: TGCAGCGTTGTTCCCAGCGGGAGGTGGAATGAGCAGTTCTTC.

This rearrangement joins TRBV6-1 to TRBJ1-1; 7 bases fit TRBD1. From germline, CDR1 is MNHNS and CDR2 SASEGT. The CDR3 spans 14 residues. Losses at the gene ends were 7 bases for V and 1 base for J; bases not matched to a gene: 6. CDR3 protein: CASNRGLWNTEAFF. In nucleotides, the CDR3 is TGTGCCAGCAACAGGGGCTTGTGGAACACTGAAGCTTTCTTT.

The chain couples TRBV30 to TRBJ2-3, with 11 positions matching TRBD1. CDR3 length: 15 amino acids. Germline lookup yields CDR1 GTSNPN and CDR2 SVGIG (reference sequence). The trim removed 2 bases at V and 6 bases at J, leaving 7 bases unmatched. The CDR3 DNA reads TGTGCCTGGAGTCCCGGGACAGGGGGTTTCGATACGCAGTATTTT. Translating it yields CAWSPGTGGFDTQYF.

This chain links TRBV5-1 with TRBJ2-3, with 7 bases aligning to TRBD2. With 5 bases clipped from V and 2 bases from J, the junction kept 5 bases outside the gene matches. CDR1 SGHRS and CDR2 YFSETQ come from the germline V gene. The CDR3 covers 14 residues. CDR3 nucleotide sequence: TGCGCCAGCAGACTAGCGCCCTCCACAGATACGCAGTATTTT. Its translation is CASRLAPSTDTQYF.

The rearrangement links TRBV5-6 to TRBJ1-4; a weak D match, TRBD1 (6 bases). CDR1 is SGHDT and CDR2 is YYEEEE in the germline V gene. Trimming took 0 bases from V and 4 from J, leaving 13 bases between them. The CDR3 has 16 amino acids. The CDR3 loop reads CASSLGWRQVNEKLFF. CDR3 in DNA: TGTGCCAGCAGCTTGGGGTGGCGACAGGTTAATGAAAAACTGTTTTTT. Full variable domain (remainder filled in from reference TRBV5-6 and TRBJ1-4): DAGVTQSPTHLIKTRGQQVTLRCSPKSGHDTVSWYQQALGQGPQFIFQYYEEEERQRGNFPDRFSGHQFPNYSSELNVNALLLGDSALYLCASSLGWRQVNEKLFFGSGTQLSVL.

This clone has just a few counts. The chain combines TRBV6-5 with TRBJ2-4; maybe TRBD2 (6 bases). V gave up 0 bases and J gave up 3 bases, with 12 bases separating them. Germline lookup yields CDR1 MNHEY and CDR2 SVGAGI. CDR3 length: 16 residues. CDR3 nucleotide sequence: TGTGCCAGCAGTTACTCCGGAGGGCCGGGCAAAAACATTCAGTACTTC. Translating gives CASSYSGGPGKNIQYF.

The chain has TRBV29-1 and TRBJ2-1, with 7 bases lining up with TRBD1. Per the germline V gene, CDR1 is SQVTM and CDR2 is ANQGSEA. CDR3 length: 12 amino acids. Germline trimming cut 7 bases from V and 7 bases from J; bases unmatched to any gene: 7. This CDR3 reads CSDRGLGNEQFF. CDR3 sequence (DNA): TGCAGCGACAGGGGATTGGGGAATGAGCAGTTCTTC.

Concerning this clone: An end of the junction differs from the germline gene, which may be a read error. The J gene is TRBJ2-2, the V gene TRBV5-1, with 13 bases identical to TRBD2. This CDR3 spans 18 amino acids. From germline, CDR1 is SGHRS and CDR2 YFSETQ. The CDR3 nucleotides read TGCGCCAGCAGATTGGGACTAGCGGGGTTCGCGAACACCGGGGAGCTGTTTTTT. This translates into CASRLGLAGFANTGELFF.

The chain has TRBV5-5 and TRBJ1-1; a possible D gene is TRBD1 (5 bases). Trimming pared 0 bases from V and 7 bases from J, leaving 16 bases between. CDR1 SGHKS and CDR2 YYEKEE come from the germline V gene (reference sequence). The CDR3 sequence is 15 residues long. The CDR3 is CASSLAPLRGIEAFF. The DNA for the CDR3 is TGTGCCAGCAGCTTGGCCCCTCTAAGGGGCATTGAAGCTTTCTTT.

By share, this clone counts as medium-sized. This CDR3 is also generated by other DNA sequences in the sample. The chain links TRBV5-1 to TRBJ2-1; possible D gene TRBD2, 5 bases. This CDR3 spans 14 amino acids. V lost 0 bases, J lost 3 bases, and 7 bases lay in between. The V gene's germline CDR1 is SGHRS and CDR2 YFSETQ. The CDR3 spells CASSLGGGYNEQFF. In DNA form, the CDR3 reads TGCGCCAGCAGCTTGGGTGGAGGCTACAATGAGCAGTTCTTC.

J is TRBJ2-3 and V is TRBV7-3; D might be TRBD2 (6 bases). Trimming took off 3 bases at V and 2 bases at J, with 9 bases between the two ends. The CDR3 sequence is 14 residues long. Germline V CDR1 and CDR2: SGHTA, FQGTGA. The CDR3 here is CASSLAGTTDTQYF. The DNA for the CDR3 is TGTGCCAGCAGCTTGGCGGGAACCACAGATACGCAGTATTTT.